This T cell receptor (beta chain) stems from a study of cytomegalovirus exposure and HLA in healthy donors. PCR amplification relied on 60 Vbeta primers (plus 13 Jbeta primers). Per the original methods: Tens of millions of unique TCR beta chains, 9 million to 11 million shared, were counted in a later analysis. Here immunoSEQ multiplex PCR was the method, and the copy in TCRdb shows in-frame clones only, minus some. V and J calls and clone size are those listed in that table; D and trimming were worked out from the DNA. The sample records some 120,000 clones, 82% being singletons. With regard to this clone: Its matching antigen is unknown.

The CDR3 is 15 residues long. The germline CDR1 and CDR2 sequences are KGHSH and LQKENI. With 2 bases removed from V and 5 bases from J, the gap between germline ends came to 15 bases. Overall study findings and caveats: As was reported, the HLA-A and HLA-B alleles of most subjects were accurately predicted from TCR beta sequences. The study labeled more than 150 TCR beta chains cytomegalovirus-associated. It was in a later analysis that TCR association rates were seen to vary by HLA locus, highest for DRB1 and lowest for HLA-C.

This chain joins TRBV18 and TRBJ1-1; tentative D call: TRBD1 (5 bases). The sequenced material came from PBMCs. This clonotype was obtained from a young man in good health and CMV-seropositive. The CDR3 region has the DNA TGTGCCAGCTCACCAACCTGGGGGGATGAGACTGAAGCTTTCTTT. This sequence encodes CASSPTWGDETEAFF.